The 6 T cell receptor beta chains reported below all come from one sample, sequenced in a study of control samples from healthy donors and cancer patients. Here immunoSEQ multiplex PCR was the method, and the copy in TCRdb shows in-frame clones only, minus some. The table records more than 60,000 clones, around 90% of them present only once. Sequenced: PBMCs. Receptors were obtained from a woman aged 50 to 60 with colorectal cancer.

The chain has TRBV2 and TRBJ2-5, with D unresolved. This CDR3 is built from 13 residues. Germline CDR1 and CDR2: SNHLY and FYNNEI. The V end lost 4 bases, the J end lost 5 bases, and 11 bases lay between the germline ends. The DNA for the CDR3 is TGTGCCAGCAGTGTTAGTGTAGGGGAGACCCAGTACTTC. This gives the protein CASSVSVGETQYF.

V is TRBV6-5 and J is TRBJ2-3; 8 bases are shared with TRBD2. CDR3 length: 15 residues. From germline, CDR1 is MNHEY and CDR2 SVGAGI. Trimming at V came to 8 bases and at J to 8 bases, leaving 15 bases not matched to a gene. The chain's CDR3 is CASGYTGTSWITQYF. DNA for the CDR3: TGTGCCAGCGGGTATACCGGGACTAGTTGGATTACGCAGTATTTT.

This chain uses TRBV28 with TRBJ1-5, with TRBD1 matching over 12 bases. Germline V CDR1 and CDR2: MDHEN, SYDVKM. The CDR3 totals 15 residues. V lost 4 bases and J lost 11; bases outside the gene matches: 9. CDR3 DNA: TGTGCCAGCAGTTCCGGGGACAGGGGGCGACAGTCCCAGCATTTT. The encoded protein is CASSSGDRGRQSQHF. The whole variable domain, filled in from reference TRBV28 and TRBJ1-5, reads DVKVTQSSRYLVKRTGEKVFLECVQDMDHENMFWYRQDPGLGLRLIYFSYDVKMKEKGDIPEGYSVSREKKERFSLILESASTNQTSMYLCASSSGDRGRQSQHFGDGTRLSIL.

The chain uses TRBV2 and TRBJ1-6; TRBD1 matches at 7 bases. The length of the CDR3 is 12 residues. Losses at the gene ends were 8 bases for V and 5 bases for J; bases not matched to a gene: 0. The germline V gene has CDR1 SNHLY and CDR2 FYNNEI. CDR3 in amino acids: CASGTDNSPLHF. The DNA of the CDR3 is TGTGCCAGCGGGACAGATAATTCACCCCTCCACTTT.

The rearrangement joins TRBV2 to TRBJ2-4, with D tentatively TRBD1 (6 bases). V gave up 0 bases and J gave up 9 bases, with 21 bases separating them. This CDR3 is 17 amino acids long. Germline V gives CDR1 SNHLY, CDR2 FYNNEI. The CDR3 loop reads CASSEATGHYSLRIQYF. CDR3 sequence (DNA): TGTGCCAGCAGTGAAGCGACGGGACACTATTCCCTACGCATTCAGTACTTC.

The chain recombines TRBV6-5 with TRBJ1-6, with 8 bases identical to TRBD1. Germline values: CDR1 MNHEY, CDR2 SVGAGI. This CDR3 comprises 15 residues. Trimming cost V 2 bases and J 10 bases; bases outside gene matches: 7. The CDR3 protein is CASSYPGTGGSPLHF. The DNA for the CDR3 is TGTGCCAGCAGTTACCCCGGGACAGGAGGATCACCCCTCCACTTT.